The count of the clone carrying this T cell receptor (beta chain) is one. The record originates from a study of OX40 agonist ivuxolimab in advanced cancers. Study details: The diagnoses of dose-escalation patients were hepatocellular carcinoma, melanoma, renal cell or head and neck cancer.

V was pared by 2 bases and J by 10 bases, with 6 bases of the junction left unmatched. The CDR3 extends over 15 amino acids. Germline assignment: CDR1 SGHTA and CDR2 FQGNSA. Assay used: immunoSEQ multiplex PCR; TCRdb lists only in-frame clones, some missing. The data contain around 70,000 clones, roughly 87% of them singletons. The chain joins TRBV7-2 to TRBJ2-2, with 11 bases identical to TRBD1. The receptor's source is an adult with an advanced solid tumor such as melanoma, head and neck, liver or kidney cancer. The specimen was CD4+ or CD8+ T cells sorted from blood, collected in a trial of the OX40 agonist ivuxolimab. The CDR3 DNA sequence: TGTGCCAGCAGCTTACACGGGACAGGGGGGGTGGAGCTGTTTTTT. Encoded protein: CASSLHGTGGVELFF.